The T cell receptor (beta chain) described here comes from a study of T cell responses to AZD1222 COVID-19 vaccine. Across the whole study: The analysis combined second doses at about 4 or about 12 weeks. Overall study results and limits: As reported, nearly half of all spike-specific TCRs target variant regions that are unmutated. Only a handful of AZD1222 recipients tested seropositive at baseline. Spike-wide vaccine-associated CD4 TCRs dominated at 160-218 and 743-854.

Clones were read by immunoSEQ multiplex PCR, and TCRdb kept only the in-frame ones, dropping some. The sample carries 100,000 or so clones, roughly 84% recorded once. The CDR3 has 13 amino acids. Germline values: CDR1 SGHAT, CDR2 FQNNGV. V lost 4 bases to trimming and J lost 4 bases, with 10 bases between them. The sample holds a few counts of this clone. Its antigen is not known. The sample carries other DNA sequences with the same CDR3. The chain couples TRBV11-2 to TRBJ1-2; the D gene is possibly TRBD1 (5 bases). This clonotype was sampled from an adult in good health. The sample in question was peripheral blood, obtained on day 0 of AZD1222 vaccination. This CDR3 is CASSSTGRYGYTF. The CDR3 DNA reads TGTGCCAGCAGCTCAACAGGACGCTATGGCTACACCTTC.